These T cell receptor beta chains were read from a single sample in a study of blood T cell repertoires in COVID-19. TCRdb's table, derived via immunoSEQ multiplex PCR, lists solely in-frame clones and lacks some. In the table there are more than 300,000 clones, about 87% of which are singletons. The sequenced material came from peripheral blood. The receptors come from a woman aged 45-65 years with COVID-19, enrolled during active disease. Both conserved end residues are part of each CDR3. A D gene is named only where the DNA matches it firmly. Size is omitted from some rows. Given values are once, few, many or a class for expanded clones.

V gene	D gene	J gene	clone size	CDR3 DNA	CDR3 protein
TRBV14	-	TRBJ2-2	-	TGTGCCAGCAGCCAAGGGCGGGTCGCGAACACCGGGGAGCTGTTTTTT	CASSQGRVANTGELFF
TRBV27	-	TRBJ2-5	-	TGTGCCAGCAGCGGACAGGGCGGGGGCGGAGAGACCCAGTACTTC	CASSGQGGGGETQYF
TRBV5-1	TRBD2	TRBJ2-7	-	TGCGCCAGCAGCTTGGTGGTAGCGGGATCCTACGAGCAGTACTTC	CASSLVVAGSYEQYF
TRBV3-1/TRBV3-2	TRBD2	TRBJ2-7	-	TGTGCCAGCAGCCAAGGCGGGACTAGTATCTCCTACGAGCAGTACTTC	CASSQGGTSISYEQYF
TRBV5-1	-	TRBJ2-7	-	TGCGCCAGCAGCTTACCCGACAATCCCTACGAGCAGTACTTC	CASSLPDNPYEQYF
TRBV27	-	TRBJ1-5	once	TGTGCCAGCAGGTCCGGACTGCCGATCGAGCCCCAGCATTTT	CASRSGLPIEPQHF
TRBV5-4	TRBD2	TRBJ2-2	-	TGTGCCAGCAGCAGAACTAGCGGCGCGAACACCGGGGAGCTGTTTTTT	CASSRTSGANTGELFF
TRBV19	-	TRBJ1-1	-	TGTGCCAGTAGTATGAGCGGGAACCTCATGAACACTGAAGCTTTCTTT	CASSMSGNLMNTEAFF
TRBV3-1/TRBV3-2	-	TRBJ2-1	-	TGTGCCAGCAGCGTAAGAGGTGAGCAGTTCTTC	CASSVRGEQFF
TRBV5-1	-	TRBJ2-5	once	TGCGCCAGCAGCCGTGGGGGGGCGGCTCAAGAGACCCAGTACTTC	CASSRGGAAQETQYF
TRBV13	-	TRBJ1-1	-	TGTGCCAGCAGCTTAGGGCACGGGTCGAACACTGAAGCTTTCTTT	CASSLGHGSNTEAFF
TRBV5-1	-	TRBJ2-7	-	TGCGCCAGCAGCTCTCCTACAGGGTACGAGCAGTACTTC	CASSSPTGYEQYF
TRBV4-2	-	TRBJ1-1	once	TGTGCCAGCAGCCCTTCCTATTCGACAGGAGTGAGGACTGAAGCTTTCTTT	CASSPSYSTGVRTEAFF
TRBV2	TRBD1	TRBJ1-2	-	TGTGCCAGCAGTGGGACAGGGGGCGGCGGCTACACCTTC	CASSGTGGGGYTF
TRBV5-4	TRBD2	TRBJ2-3	-	TGTGCCAGCAGCGCGCGGGAGGGGGGGACAGATACGCAGTATTTT	CASSAREGGTDTQYF
TRBV5-1	TRBD2	TRBJ2-7	-	TGCGCCAGCAGCTTGTCGGGACTAGCGGGAGGCGAGCAGTACTTC	CASSLSGLAGGEQYF
TRBV6-5	-	TRBJ2-7	-	TGTGCCAGCAGTTATGTGTCAGGGCTAGGCGAGCAGTACTTC	CASSYVSGLGEQYF
TRBV7-2	TRBD1	TRBJ2-5	-	TGTGCCAGCAGCTTAGTGGGGACAGGGGAGGTGACCCAGTACTTC	CASSLVGTGEVTQYF
TRBV5-1	-	TRBJ2-3	-	TGCGCCAGCAGCTTGGTCGTGGGGGCCACCACAGATACGCAGTATTTT	CASSLVVGATTDTQYF
TRBV7-2	-	TRBJ1-5	-	TGTGCCAGCAGCTTGCCCGGACATGTTCAGCCCCAGCATTTT	CASSLPGHVQPQHF
TRBV23-1	-	TRBJ2-6	-	TGCGCCAGCAGTCTCGACCCCCCCAGGGCTGGGGCCAACGTCCTGACTTTC	CASSLDPPRAGANVLTF
TRBV18	-	TRBJ1-2	once	TGTGCCAGCTCCCCCACGGCAGGGGAAGTCTATGGCTACACCTTC	CASSPTAGEVYGYTF
TRBV18	-	TRBJ2-7	-	TGTGCCAGCTCATTTTCGGGGAACGAGCAGTACTTC	CASSFSGNEQYF
TRBV4-1	-	TRBJ2-7	-	TGCGCCAGCAGCAACCCGGACAGCTACGAGCAGTACTTC	CASSNPDSYEQYF
TRBV7-3	-	TRBJ2-5	once	TGTGCCAGCAGTCTCCGCGGAGACTTGGAGACCCAGTACTTC	CASSLRGDLETQYF
TRBV19	-	TRBJ2-7	-	TGTGCCAGTAGTATCCGTCCCTCCAGCTCCTACGAGCAGTACTTC	CASSIRPSSSYEQYF
TRBV12-3/TRBV12-4	TRBD2	TRBJ2-3	-	TGTGCCAGCAGGACTAGCGGGAGTCAGTTT	CASRTSGSQF
TRBV30	-	TRBJ1-3	-	TGTGCCTGGAGTGTATCCCTATCAGGGTCTGGAAACACCATATATTTT	CAWSVSLSGSGNTIYF
TRBV15	TRBD2	TRBJ2-2	few	TGTGCCACCAGCAGAGATCAGAGACTAGCGGTTGGATATGCGAACACCGGGGAGCTGTTTTTT	CATSRDQRLAVGYANTGELFF
TRBV10-2	-	TRBJ1-2	-	TGCGCCAGCACCGACAGGATAGCGGGACGGAGGGGAAGGAATGGCTACACCTTC	CASTDRIAGRRGRNGYTF
TRBV7-2	TRBD2	TRBJ2-2	-	TGTGCCAGCAGCCCCGGGGGAGGGGACACCGGGGAGCTGTTTTTT	CASSPGGGDTGELFF
TRBV13	TRBD1	TRBJ1-1	-	TGTGCCAGCAGCCCCCGCGACAGGGGCACGAACACTGAAGCTTTCTTT	CASSPRDRGTNTEAFF
TRBV29-1	TRBD1	TRBJ1-5	-	TGCAGCGTGGCGACAGGGACGGGACAGCCCCAGCATTTT	CSVATGTGQPQHF
TRBV6-5	TRBD1	TRBJ1-2	-	TGTGCCAGCAGGGATGACAGGGAACGGGGCTACACCTTC	CASRDDRERGYTF
TRBV11-2	-	TRBJ2-4	once	TGTGCCAGCATGACAGTAGCCAAAAACATTCAGTACTTC	CASMTVAKNIQYF
TRBV7-7	TRBD1	TRBJ1-5	-	TGTGCCAGCAGCTTAGGACAGGGACAGCCCCAGCATTTT	CASSLGQGQPQHF
TRBV27	-	TRBJ1-1	-	TGTGCCAGCAGTCAGGGAGGGATTGACACTGAAGCTTTCTTT	CASSQGGIDTEAFF